These 17 T cell receptor beta chains originate from one sample sequenced in a study of blood T cell repertoires in COVID-19. TCRdb's table, derived via immunoSEQ multiplex PCR, lists solely in-frame clones and lacks some. The data hold over 350,000 clones, with 70% to 90% observed a single time. Sample: PBMCs or T cells enriched from blood (not recorded which). All receptors derive from a woman between 18 and 30 years old with acute COVID-19.

The chain carries TRBV27 and TRBJ2-3; 7 bases are shared with TRBD2. With V trimmed by 10 bases and J by 3 bases, 10 bases remained unmatched. The germline CDR1 and CDR2 sequences are MNHEY and SMNVEV (reference sequence). The length of the CDR3 is 14 residues. The CDR3 is CATTGGGRTDTQYF. The CDR3 DNA follows: TGTGCCACCACTGGGGGAGGGCGAACAGATACGCAGTATTTT.

In this sample, this clone turned up a few times. The CDR3, as DNA: TGTGCCAGCAGCTTAAGATCAGGACTAGCGGGGGCCGACAATGAGCAGTTCTTC. It translates to CASSLRSGLAGADNEQFF. The chain uses TRBV7-9 and TRBJ2-1; 13 nucleotides align to TRBD2. This CDR3 contains 18 residues. The trim removed 2 bases at V and 5 bases at J, leaving 9 bases unmatched. Per germline, CDR1 SEHNR and CDR2 FQNEAQ (reference sequence).

J is TRBJ1-2 and V is TRBV6-2 or TRBV6-3, with a possible D match to TRBD1 (6 bases). The CDR3 extends over 11 amino acids. Looked up from germline, CDR1 is MNHEY and CDR2 is SVGEGT. Trimming shortened V by 6 bases and J by 11 bases, and 13 bases separated the two germline ends. In nucleotides, the CDR3 is TGTGCCAGCAGCCCCTACAGGGAGTACACCTTC. Protein product: CASSPYREYTF.

The V and J genes are TRBV27 and TRBJ1-1; D perhaps matches TRBD1 (5 bases). The CDR3 has 15 amino acids. V was pared by 3 bases and J by 1 base, with 12 bases between. CDR1 is MNHEY and CDR2 is SMNVEV in the germline V gene (reference sequence). CDR3 nucleotide sequence: TGTGCCAGCAGTTTTTTGGGGCGGCAGAACACTGAAGCTTTCTTT. Translating gives CASSFLGRQNTEAFF.

V and J are TRBV11-2 and TRBJ1-4; 9 bases line up with TRBD1. The V segment lost 4 bases and the J segment 0 bases; nucleotides outside the gene matches: 9. This CDR3 spans 18 amino acids. Per the germline V gene, CDR1 is SGHAT and CDR2 is FQNNGV. The CDR3 here is CASSSTRDRASTNEKLFF. The CDR3 region has the DNA TGTGCCAGCAGCTCGACTAGGGACAGGGCGTCAACTAATGAAAAACTGTTTTTT.

This clone has only one observation. The chain is built from TRBV19 and TRBJ2-3; 8 positions agree with TRBD1. Per germline, CDR1 LNHDA and CDR2 SQIVND (reference sequence). V dropped 6 bases and J dropped 4; count of bases not matched to a gene: 9. The CDR3 has 15 amino acids. CDR3 DNA: TGTGCCAGTAGGCCCTCCTACAGGGGGGCAGATACGCAGTATTTT. It encodes CASRPSYRGADTQYF.

The chain combines TRBV27 with TRBJ2-1, with D possibly matching TRBD1 (5 bases). Trimming removed 5 bases from V and 6 bases from J, with 11 bases in between. The CDR3 has 13 residues. Germline V gene lookup returns CDR1 MNHEY and CDR2 SMNVEV (reference sequence). This CDR3 is CASSLTVANEQFF. The DNA of the CDR3 is TGTGCCAGCAGTCTGACAGTCGCCAATGAGCAGTTCTTC.

This sequence joins TRBV24-1 and TRBJ2-7; a possible D gene is TRBD1 (6 bases). Germline V gives CDR1 KGHDR, CDR2 SFDVKD. V gave up 5 bases and J gave up 2 bases, with 12 bases separating them. CDR3 length: 14 residues. The CDR3 reads CATSGTGSTYEQYF. DNA for the CDR3: TGTGCCACCAGTGGAACAGGGTCCACCTACGAGCAGTACTTC.

This rearrangement joins TRBV14 to TRBJ2-5; possible D gene TRBD2, 6 bases. V was clipped by 6 bases and J by 4 bases, with 9 bases between them. In germline, CDR1 is SGHDN, CDR2 FVKESK. The CDR3 is 12 residues long. This CDR3 is CASRGGAETQYF. CDR3 bases: TGTGCCAGCAGGGGGGGAGCAGAGACCCAGTACTTC.

This chain uses TRBV6-5 with TRBJ1-1, with a weak D call TRBD1 (6 bases). Trimming removed 0 bases at V and 4 bases at J, with 12 bases between. CDR3 size: 15 residues. Germline V gene sequence: CDR1 MNHEY, CDR2 SVGAGI. The CDR3 DNA reads as TGTGCCAGCAGTTACTCTCAACAGGGTGCCACTGAAGCTTTCTTT. Its protein is CASSYSQQGATEAFF.

The rearrangement joins TRBV10-3 to TRBJ1-3; D remains ambiguous. This CDR3 spans 12 amino acids. Trimming shortened V by 6 bases and J by 7 bases, and 10 bases separated the two germline ends. Germline loops: CDR1 ENHRY, CDR2 SYGVKD. In DNA, the CDR3 is TGTGCCATCAGGAGAGGGAGGAACACCATATATTTT. It translates to CAIRRGRNTIYF.

The chain uses TRBV29-1 and TRBJ1-1, with D unclear. Per the germline V gene, CDR1 is SQVTM and CDR2 is ANQGSEA. The CDR3 length is 15 residues. V lost 2 bases to trimming and J lost 2 bases, with 15 bases between them. Here the CDR3 reads CSVEPQWSGNTEAFF. The CDR3 coding sequence is TGCAGCGTTGAACCCCAATGGTCCGGTAACACTGAAGCTTTCTTT.

The chain recombines TRBV12-5 with TRBJ1-1; 7 bases map to TRBD1. From germline, CDR1 is LGHNT and CDR2 FRNRAP. V shed 6 bases, J shed 8 bases, and the junction held 6 bases outside the gene matches. The CDR3 consists of 12 residues. CDR3 loop: CASGQGTSEAFF. DNA of the CDR3: TGTGCTAGTGGACAGGGGACTTCCGAAGCTTTCTTT.

The rearrangement joins TRBV4-3 to TRBJ2-7; tentatively, D is TRBD1 (6 bases). The CDR3 covers 17 residues. Trimming stripped 0 bases from V and 6 bases from J, with 21 bases between. Germline V CDR1 and CDR2: LGHNA, YSLEER. The CDR3 nucleotides are TGCGCCAGCAGCCAAGATAGGAACGGCAGGGGTCTTTCCGAGCAGTACTTC. Its protein is CASSQDRNGRGLSEQYF.

This chain connects TRBV6-6 to TRBJ1-3, with D possibly TRBD1 on 6 matching bases. Germline values: CDR1 MNHNY, CDR2 SVGAGI (reference sequence). This CDR3 region has 17 residues. V gave up 5 bases and J gave up 1 base, with 18 bases separating them. The CDR3: CASSRRTETMSGNTIYF. The CDR3 DNA follows: TGTGCCAGCAGTCGACGGACAGAAACCATGTCTGGAAACACCATATATTTT.

This chain uses TRBV4-3 with TRBJ1-2; possible D gene TRBD1, 5 bases. Between the trimmed V and J ends, which lost 1 base and 3 bases, there was a span of 6 bases. In germline, CDR1 is LGHNA, CDR2 YSLEER. The CDR3 is 13 residues long. The CDR3 DNA is TGCGCCAGCAGCCAAGTCAGGGACTATGGCTACACCTTC. It yields the protein CASSQVRDYGYTF.

This chain links TRBV24-1 with TRBJ2-2; D might be TRBD2 (5 bases). The CDR3 covers 14 residues. The germline V and J ends were trimmed by 7 bases and 2 bases, with 10 bases remaining between them. Per germline, CDR1 KGHDR and CDR2 SFDVKD. The CDR3: CATRGDTNTGELFF. The CDR3 DNA sequence: TGTGCCACCAGGGGAGACACAAACACCGGGGAGCTGTTTTTT.